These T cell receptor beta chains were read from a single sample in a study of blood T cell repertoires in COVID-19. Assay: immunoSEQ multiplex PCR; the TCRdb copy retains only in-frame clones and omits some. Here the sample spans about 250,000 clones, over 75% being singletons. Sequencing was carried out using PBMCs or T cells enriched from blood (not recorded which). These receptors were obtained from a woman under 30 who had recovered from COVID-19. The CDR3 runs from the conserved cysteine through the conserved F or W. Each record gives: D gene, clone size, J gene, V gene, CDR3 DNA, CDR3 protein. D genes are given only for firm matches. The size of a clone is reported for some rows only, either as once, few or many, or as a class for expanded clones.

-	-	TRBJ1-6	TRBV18	TGTGCCAGCTCACCAAAGACAGAGTTTAATTCACCCCTCCACTTT	CASSPKTEFNSPLHF
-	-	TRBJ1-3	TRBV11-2	TGTGCCAGCAGCTTAGGCCTCCAGGGGCCCATATATTTT	CASSLGLQGPIYF
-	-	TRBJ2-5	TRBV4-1	TGCGCCAGCAGCCAAGATGTATCCCTTAGCGACTTTCAAGAGACCCAGTACTTC	CASSQDVSLSDFQETQYF
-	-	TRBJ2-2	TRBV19	TGTGCCAGTAGTATAGCGGGGACCGGGGAGCTGTTTTTT	CASSIAGTGELFF
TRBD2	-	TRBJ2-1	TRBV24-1	TGTGCCACCTCCTTACCGGGGGGGCTTCTGGATGAGCAGTTCTTC	CATSLPGGLLDEQFF
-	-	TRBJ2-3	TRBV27	TGTGCCAGCAGTTTATACGGTCCAGATACGCAGTATTTT	CASSLYGPDTQYF
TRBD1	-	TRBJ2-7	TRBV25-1	TGTGCCAGCAGCATGACAGGGGTCGGCGAGCAGTACTTC	CASSMTGVGEQYF
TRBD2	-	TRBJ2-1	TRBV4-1	TGCGCCAGCAGCCAAGGAGGCTCTAGCGGGGCCTACAATGAGCAGTTCTTC	CASSQGGSSGAYNEQFF
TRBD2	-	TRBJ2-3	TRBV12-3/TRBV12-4	TGTGCCAGCCTAGTGGGGGGGGCAGATACGCAGTATTTT	CASLVGGADTQYF
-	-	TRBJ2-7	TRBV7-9	TGTGCCAGCAGCCCGACCCCGGCAGGCCCCTACGAGCAGTACTTC	CASSPTPAGPYEQYF
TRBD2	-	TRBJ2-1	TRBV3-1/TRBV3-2	TGTGCCAGCAGCCAATCAAGGACTAGCGGGAACAATGAGCAGTTCTTC	CASSQSRTSGNNEQFF
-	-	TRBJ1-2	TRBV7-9	TGTGCCAGCAGCCGCGGCGGGGCCTATGGCTACACCTTC	CASSRGGAYGYTF
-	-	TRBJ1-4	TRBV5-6	TGTGCCAGCAGCTACGTTGGCCATGCAACTAATGAAAAACTGTTTTTT	CASSYVGHATNEKLFF
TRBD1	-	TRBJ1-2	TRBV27	TGTGCCAGCAGTTCTTATCCGGGACAGGGTATGGATGGCTACACCTTC	CASSSYPGQGMDGYTF
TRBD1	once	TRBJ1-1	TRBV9	TGTGCCAGCAGCGGGACAGGGGATGAAGCTTTCTTT	CASSGTGDEAFF
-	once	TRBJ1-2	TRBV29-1	TGCAGCGCGGGGGAGGACAGATTCAACTATGGCTACACCTTC	CSAGEDRFNYGYTF
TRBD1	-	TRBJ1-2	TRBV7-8	TGTGCCAGCAGCCGAAATACAGACAGGGGGCGAAACTATGGCTACACCTTC	CASSRNTDRGRNYGYTF
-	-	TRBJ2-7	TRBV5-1	TGCGCCAGCAGCTTAACCGGGACATACTCCTACGAGCAGTACTTC	CASSLTGTYSYEQYF
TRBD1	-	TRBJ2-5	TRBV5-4	TGTGCCAGCAGCGCGTACAGGGGGTCCCAAGAGACCCAGTACTTC	CASSAYRGSQETQYF
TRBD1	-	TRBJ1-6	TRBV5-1	TGCGCCAGCAGCGAGGACAGGGCCTATAATTCACCCCTCCACTTT	CASSEDRAYNSPLHF
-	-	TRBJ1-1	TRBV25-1	TGTGCCAGCAGTGTCCGCACAGGGAGCCACACTGAAGCTTTCTTT	CASSVRTGSHTEAFF
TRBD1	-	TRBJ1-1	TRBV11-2	TGTGCCAGCAGCTTGGGACAGGGGCTTGAAGCTTTCTTT	CASSLGQGLEAFF
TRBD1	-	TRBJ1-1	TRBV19	TGTGCCGTCAGGACAGGGCCTATGAACACTGAAGCTTTCTTT	CAVRTGPMNTEAFF
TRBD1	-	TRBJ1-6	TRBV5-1	TGCGCCAGCAGCTCCGAAGGGGACAGGGCTACTAATTCACCCCTCCACTTT	CASSSEGDRATNSPLHF
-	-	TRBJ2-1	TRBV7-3	TGTGCCAGCAGCTTAACCACTTACAATGAGCAGTTCTTC	CASSLTTYNEQFF
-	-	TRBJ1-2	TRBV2	TGTGCCAGCAGTGCAGGGGCGCCAGGAGGCTACACCTTC	CASSAGAPGGYTF
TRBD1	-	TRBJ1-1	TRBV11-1	TGTGCCAGCAGCTTAGGGGGACAGCCTGGAGCTTTCTTT	CASSLGGQPGAFF
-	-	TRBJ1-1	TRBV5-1	TGCGCCAGCAGTATGACGGGGAACACTGAAGCTTTCTTT	CASSMTGNTEAFF
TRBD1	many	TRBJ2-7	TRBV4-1	TGCGCCAGCAGCCCGACGATCGCCCTAACCGGGACAGGGTACAACGAGCAGTACTTC	CASSPTIALTGTGYNEQYF
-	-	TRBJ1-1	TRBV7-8	TGTGCCAGCAGCTTAGACCGCGGGGGGGTAGGAGGCACTGAAGCTTTCTTT	CASSLDRGGVGGTEAFF